The T cell receptor beta chain under discussion was sequenced for a study of blood T cell repertoires in COVID-19. About the research overall: Spain, Italy and the United States supplied samples that represented acute and convalescent COVID-19. PBMCs, B-cell-depleted T cells, or T cells were the source of the cDNA or gDNA that made up the material.

CDR1 is GTSNPN, CDR2 SVGIG, per germline (reference sequence). The CDR3 is made up of 15 amino acids. The V gene lost 2 bases and the J gene lost 2 bases, with 13 bases spanning the gap. Donors in Cohort 3 counted as recovered after two negative PCRs, clearance, or symptom resolution. In the original processing: Estimated nucleated cell counts came from reference gene primer amplification. Some clones are missing from TCRdb's copy, which holds only in-frame ones; the method was immunoSEQ multiplex PCR. That table supplies the V and J calls and clone size; D and trimming were determined from the DNA. Of about 380,000 clones in the sample, more than 70% were seen once.

The chain couples TRBV30 to TRBJ1-5; D possibly corresponds to TRBD1 (5 bases). The clonotype originates from a man aged 25 to 45 who had recovered from COVID-19. Sequenced: PBMCs or T cells enriched from blood (not recorded which). In DNA form, the CDR3 reads TGTGCCTGGAGTCAGGGTTGGGGCGGCAATCAGCCCCAGCATTTT. Protein product: CAWSQGWGGNQPQHF.